This is a list of T cell receptor beta chains from one sample in a study of OX40 agonist ivuxolimab in advanced cancers. The method was immunoSEQ multiplex PCR; TCRdb's version includes in-frame clones alone and lacks a portion of them. The sample gives around 77,000 clones, 85% to 95% of which show up once; 5.5% to 6% is in the top ten. Material: CD4+ or CD8+ T cells sorted from blood, obtained in a trial of the OX40 agonist ivuxolimab. These receptors were taken from an adult with an advanced solid tumor such as melanoma, head and neck, liver or kidney cancer. The CDR3 runs from the conserved cysteine through the conserved F or W. D genes are given only for firm matches. Clone size is shown for a subset of rows, as once, few, many or a class of expanded clone.

abundance	v_gene	j_gene	d_gene	CDR3nt	CDR3aa
.	TRBV27	TRBJ1-1	.	TGTGCCAGCAGTTTACAGACAGGGAACACTGAAGCTTTCTTT	CASSLQTGNTEAFF
.	TRBV6-6	TRBJ1-2	TRBD1	TGTGCCAGCAGTTCCTATGGACAGGGAGGCTATGGCTACACCTTC	CASSSYGQGGYGYTF
.	TRBV18	TRBJ1-4	.	TGTGCCAGCTCACCAACAGGGAGCCACAATGAAAAACTGTTTTTT	CASSPTGSHNEKLFF
.	TRBV6-5	TRBJ2-7	TRBD1	TGTGCCAGCAGTTACGGGGGGACAGGGGACTACGAGCAGTACTTC	CASSYGGTGDYEQYF
.	TRBV6-5	TRBJ1-2	.	TGTGCCAGCAGTGGAGGGGTAGACTATGGCTACACCTTC	CASSGGVDYGYTF
.	TRBV9	TRBJ2-7	.	TGTGCCAGCAGCGTAGAGGGGGGCGGGGAGCAGTACTTC	CASSVEGGGEQYF
.	TRBV7-6	TRBJ2-7	.	TGTGCCAGCAGCTTGAGGGGCCCCTCCTACGAGCAGTACTTC	CASSLRGPSYEQYF
.	TRBV5-1	TRBJ2-7	TRBD1	TGCGCCAGCAGCCCGGGACAGGGGGCCGACGAGCAGTACTTC	CASSPGQGADEQYF
.	TRBV7-9	TRBJ1-5	.	TGTGCCAGCAGCTTAGGGGGACCCAGGAGCAATCAGCCCCAGCATTTT	CASSLGGPRSNQPQHF
.	TRBV9	TRBJ2-7	TRBD1	TGTGCCAGCAGCCTGGGGGACAGGGGGCTATACGAGCAGTACTTC	CASSLGDRGLYEQYF
.	TRBV7-8	TRBJ1-2	.	TGTGCCAGCAGCTTAGCGTCGAGGGGTTATGGCTACACCTTC	CASSLASRGYGYTF
.	TRBV6-6	TRBJ2-3	TRBD1	TGTGCCAGCAGTTCGGGACAGGGCGCAGATACGCAGTATTTT	CASSSGQGADTQYF
few	TRBV19	TRBJ1-1	.	TGTGCCAGTAGTATCGCGCCTTTAGGGAACACTGAAGCTTTCTTT	CASSIAPLGNTEAFF
.	TRBV30	TRBJ1-1	.	TGTGCCTGGACACGCCAGGACTTGAACACTGAAGCTTTCTTT	CAWTRQDLNTEAFF
.	TRBV7-9	TRBJ2-7	.	TGTGCCAGCAGCTCTGAATCCTACGAGCAGTACTTC	CASSSESYEQYF
.	TRBV4-1	TRBJ1-1	.	TGCGCCAGCAGCCAAGAAACAGGGTTAATGAACACTGAAGCTTTCTTT	CASSQETGLMNTEAFF
.	TRBV2	TRBJ2-2	TRBD1	TGTGCCAGCAGTAAAGGACAGGGCGATTTGAACACCGGGGAGCTGTTTTTT	CASSKGQGDLNTGELFF
once	TRBV27	TRBJ2-6	.	TGTGCCAGCAGTTTCACCTGGGGGCGTTGGTCTGGGGCCAACGTCCTGACTTTC	CASSFTWGRWSGANVLTF
.	TRBV27	TRBJ2-1	TRBD2	TGTGCCAGCAGCCCGGGGGGGGAGCAGTTCTTC	CASSPGGEQFF
.	TRBV11-3	TRBJ2-3	.	TGTGCCAGCAGTCACGGGACAGATACGCAGTATTTT	CASSHGTDTQYF
.	TRBV5-8	TRBJ1-1	.	TGTGCCAGCAGCTTAGGCTGGGGGCTGATGAACACTGAAGCTTTCTTT	CASSLGWGLMNTEAFF
.	TRBV27	TRBJ1-5	.	TGTGCCAGCAGTTTATTTACAGATCAGCCCCAGCATTTT	CASSLFTDQPQHF
.	TRBV27	TRBJ2-2	.	TGTGCCAGCAGTCCCTCCGGAGGTACCGCCGGGGAGCTGTTTTTT	CASSPSGGTAGELFF
.	TRBV6-6	TRBJ1-3	.	TGTGCCAGCACCCTGGACAGTACCTCTGGAAACACCATATATTTT	CASTLDSTSGNTIYF
.	TRBV11-2	TRBJ1-1	TRBD1	TGTGCCAGCAATTATAATACCGGGACAGGGGCTTTCATGAACACTGAAGCTTTCTTT	CASNYNTGTGAFMNTEAFF
.	TRBV10-3	TRBJ1-2	TRBD1	TGTGCCATCAGCCACCCGGGACAGGGACTCCTCTATGGCTACACCTTC	CAISHPGQGLLYGYTF
.	TRBV5-8	TRBJ1-5	.	TGTGCCAGCAGCTTAGGCACTACAAGCAATCAGCCCCAGCATTTT	CASSLGTTSNQPQHF
.	TRBV10-3	TRBJ2-2	.	TGTGCCATCAGCACAGGTGGCGGGGAGCTGTTTTTT	CAISTGGGELFF
.	TRBV2	TRBJ2-7	.	TGTGCCAGCAGTGAAGCGGTAAGCTCCTACGAGCAGTACTTC	CASSEAVSSYEQYF
.	TRBV11-2	TRBJ1-2	.	TGTGCCAGCAGCCCACCCGGCCCGTTCTTC	CASSPPGPFF
.	TRBV5-4	TRBJ1-5	.	TGTGCCAGCAGCTTGCAAGGGCAGCCCCAGCATTTT	CASSLQGQPQHF
.	TRBV27	TRBJ2-1	TRBD2	TGTGCCAGCAGTTTATCCCCTAGCGGGGGGGATTCCTACAATGAGCAGTTCTTC	CASSLSPSGGDSYNEQFF
.	TRBV7-3	TRBJ2-3	.	TGTGCCAGCAGCTTACTAGCTACGGGGCCAGATACGCAGTATTTT	CASSLLATGPDTQYF
.	TRBV27	TRBJ1-1	.	TGTGCCAGCAGTTTAGGGACTGAAGCTTTCTTT	CASSLGTEAFF
.	TRBV9	TRBJ2-3	TRBD1	TGTGCCAGCGGAAGGACAGGGGGCACAGATACGCAGTATTTT	CASGRTGGTDTQYF
.	TRBV27	TRBJ2-7	.	TGTGCCAGCAGTTTTGGGGAGGTGTTTGAGCAGTACTTC	CASSFGEVFEQYF
.	TRBV27	TRBJ2-7	.	TGTGCCAGCAGTTATGGGCTAGGTGTCTACGAGCAGTACTTC	CASSYGLGVYEQYF
.	TRBV13	TRBJ2-7	.	TGTGCCAGCAGCTTAGGGACTTCCTACGAGCAGTACTTC	CASSLGTSYEQYF
once	TRBV6-6	TRBJ1-5	.	TGTGCCAGCAGTTACTCAAGTAGCAATCAGCCCCAGCATTTT	CASSYSSSNQPQHF
.	TRBV4-3	TRBJ1-1	.	TGCGCCAGCAGCCAGGAACCAGGATACAACACTGAAGCTTTCTTT	CASSQEPGYNTEAFF